What follows are 27 T cell receptor beta chains derived from one specimen sequenced in a study of post-analysis software for immune sequencing data. These receptors have no identified antigens. Study-wide points: There were roughly 5 TRBV segments more frequent in patients than controls, and TRBV5-6, TRBV5-1 and TRBV20-1 were among them.

Unique molecular identifiers tagged the TCR beta cDNA libraries. MiXCR was run by TCRdb on the PCR reads, yielding one entry per CDR3 protein. The sample has more than 450,000 distinct CDR3 sequences; 30% to 40% are singletons. Specimen: blood. These receptors all stem from a girl aged 2-17 years with multiple sclerosis.

This clonotype was recorded at least ten times. This chain uses TRBV12-3 or TRBV12-4 with TRBJ2-1; 11 bases agree with TRBD2. This CDR3 region has 13 residues. J gave up 8 bases and V 6 bases, and 3 bases lay outside the gene matches. The CDR3 region is CASSLAGGDEQFF. CDR3 DNA: TGTGCCAGCAGCCTAGCGGGGGGAGATGAGCAGTTCTTC.

This clonotype has only a few counts. The chain links TRBV11-3 to TRBJ2-1, with D maybe TRBD2 (5 bases). The CDR3 loop spans 16 amino acids. Looked up from germline, CDR1 is SGHNT and CDR2 is YENEEA. V shed 2 bases and J shed 2 bases, with 13 bases lying between them. The CDR3 DNA reads as TGTGCCAGCAGCTTAAGGTCGGGGATAACCTACAATGAGCAGTTCTTC. Its translation is CASSLRSGITYNEQFF.

The chain combines TRBV7-9 with TRBJ2-3, with TRBD1 as a possible D gene (5 bases). This CDR3 is built from 16 residues. Germline values: CDR1 SEHNR, CDR2 FQNEAQ (reference sequence). Trimming took 8 bases from V and 6 from J, leaving 24 bases between them. The CDR3 DNA reads TGTGCCAGCGTCGCGAGATCGGGCCTAGGGGCTGATACGCAGTATTTT. Translation gives CASVARSGLGADTQYF.

This chain links TRBV5-1 with TRBJ2-5, with 10 bases identical to TRBD1. J was trimmed by 5 bases and V by 3 bases; bases with no gene match: 7. Germline CDR1 is SGHRS and CDR2 is YFSETQ. The CDR3 sequence is 15 residues long. DNA of the CDR3: TGCGCCAGCAGCTACGACAGGGGGCTTGGGGAGACCCAGTACTTC. It encodes CASSYDRGLGETQYF.

This chain connects TRBV18 to TRBJ2-1; D remains unclear. This CDR3 spans 14 amino acids. CDR1 is KGHSH and CDR2 is LQKENI in the germline V gene. Trimming took 0 bases from V and 4 from J, leaving 7 bases between them. CDR3 sequence (DNA): TGTGCCAGCTCACCACCCGGCGGTTACAATGAGCAGTTCTTC. Translation gives CASSPPGGYNEQFF.

This clonotype appeared a few times. The chain links TRBV16 to TRBJ2-5, with D possibly being TRBD2 (5 bases). This CDR3 contains 15 residues. Trimming took 2 bases from V and 5 from J, leaving 15 bases between them. Per the germline V gene, CDR1 is KGHSY and CDR2 is FQNENV. The CDR3 DNA reads as TGTGCCAGCAGCCAAGGAGGCAGTCTCCCGGAGACCCAGTACTTC. This translates into CASSQGGSLPETQYF.

The V call is TRBV12-3 or TRBV12-4, the J call TRBJ2-7, with a tentative D call TRBD1 (6 bases). The CDR3 spans 14 residues. Trimming took 6 bases from V and 0 from J, leaving 12 bases between them. CDR3 residues: CASSPVQGSYEQYF. In nucleotides, the CDR3 is TGTGCCAGCAGCCCAGTACAGGGCTCCTACGAGCAGTACTTC.

This chain joins TRBV7-2 and TRBJ1-2; 7 nucleotides agree with TRBD1. With 5 bases clipped from V and 5 bases from J, the junction kept 11 bases outside the gene matches. The CDR3 extends over 15 amino acids. Germline CDR1 and CDR2: SGHTA and FQGNSA. CDR3 sequence reads: CASSTRTGPEYGYTF. The CDR3 nucleotides are TGTGCCAGCAGCACGAGGACAGGACCGGAGTATGGCTACACCTTC.

This clonotype has ten or more counts. J is TRBJ1-4 and V is TRBV18; 7 positions agree with TRBD1. CDR3 length: 14 residues. Germline CDR1 reads KGHSH; CDR2 reads LQKENI. V lost 4 bases to trimming and J lost 3 bases; unmatched junction nucleotides: 2. The CDR3 reads CASSLRGPNEKLFF. The CDR3 DNA reads as TGTGCCAGCTCACTGAGGGGGCCTAATGAAAAACTGTTTTTT.

The J gene is TRBJ2-2, the V gene TRBV5-1, with TRBD2 as a possible D gene (6 bases). Germline CDR1 and CDR2: SGHRS and YFSETQ. The CDR3 has 15 residues. V gave up 0 bases and J gave up 3 bases, with 9 bases separating them. The CDR3 sequence: CASSLGPGDTGELFF. CDR3 nucleotides: TGCGCCAGCAGCTTGGGTCCGGGAGACACCGGGGAGCTGTTTTTT.

Only a few counts were recorded for this clonotype. The chain joins TRBV5-1 to TRBJ1-2, with D unclear. Germline-derived CDR1 and CDR2 are SGHRS and YFSETQ. This CDR3 has 14 residues. The germline V and J ends were trimmed by 0 bases and 8 bases, with 14 bases remaining between them. This chain's CDR3 is CASSLAPISRGYTF. In DNA form, the CDR3 reads TGCGCCAGCAGCTTGGCCCCTATCTCACGAGGCTACACCTTC.

V is TRBV3-1 and J is TRBJ2-3; possibly TRBD2 for D (6 bases). This CDR3 comprises 15 residues. The V end lost 4 bases, the J end lost 0 bases, and 11 bases lay between the germline ends. Per the germline V gene, CDR1 is LGHDT and CDR2 is YNNKEL (reference sequence). The CDR3 nucleotides are TGTGCCAGCAGCCCGGGACTGTTTAGCACAGATACGCAGTATTTT. This gives the protein CASSPGLFSTDTQYF.

The J gene is TRBJ1-5, the V gene TRBV7-2, with a weak D call TRBD1 (5 bases). Germline values: CDR1 SGHTA, CDR2 FQGNSA. V lost 1 base, J lost 7 bases, and 14 bases lay in between. The CDR3 consists of 15 residues. The CDR3 protein is CASSLDSGRGQPQHF. The CDR3 DNA follows: TGTGCCAGCAGCTTAGATTCTGGGCGGGGGCAGCCCCAGCATTTT.

This clonotype showed up just a few times. The V call is TRBV10-3, the J call TRBJ2-5; 13 bases line up with TRBD2. From germline, CDR1 is ENHRY and CDR2 SYGVKD. This CDR3 contains 19 residues. V was pared by 2 bases and J by 5 bases, with 14 bases of the junction left unmatched. CDR3 sequence: CAISEERLAGGQTWETQYF. In DNA, the CDR3 is TGTGCCATCAGTGAGGAGAGACTAGCGGGGGGCCAAACGTGGGAGACCCAGTACTTC.

V gene TRBV24-1 combines with J gene TRBJ2-5; 8 nucleotides agree with TRBD1. CDR3 size: 15 residues. The junction had 5 bases not matched to a gene; V was cut back by 4 bases and J by 2 bases. CDR1 and CDR2 (germline): KGHDR, SFDVKD. The DNA of the CDR3 is TGTGCCACCAGTGACTACAGACAGGGGCAAGAGACCCAGTACTTC. It specifies CATSDYRQGQETQYF.

There are a few counts of this clonotype. This chain links TRBV5-1 with TRBJ2-1; 10 positions match TRBD1. CDR1 and CDR2 from the germline V gene are SGHRS and YFSETQ. V was clipped by 0 bases and J by 8 bases; unmatched bases: 8. The CDR3 runs 16 residues. The CDR3 DNA sequence: TGCGCCAGCAGCTTGGATCCGGGACAGGGGTCGTATGAGCAGTTCTTC. It codes for CASSLDPGQGSYEQFF.

This chain links TRBV12-3 or TRBV12-4 with TRBJ2-3, with 9 positions matching TRBD2. This CDR3 has 16 residues. Losses at the gene ends were 1 base for V and 4 bases for J; bases not matched to a gene: 6. The CDR3, as DNA: TGTGCCAGCAGTTTAGGGGGCGGGGGGGCCCCAGATACGCAGTATTTT. Protein product: CASSLGGGGAPDTQYF.

This clonotype was detected a few times. The genes are TRBV20-1 and TRBJ2-3; the D gene is possibly TRBD2 (6 bases). The CDR3 sequence is 15 residues long. In germline, CDR1 is DFQATT, CDR2 SNEGSKA (reference sequence). V lost 0 bases, J lost 4 bases, and 14 bases lay in between. This CDR3 is CSARDGLLGADTQYF. The DNA for the CDR3 is TGCAGTGCTAGAGACGGACTATTAGGCGCAGATACGCAGTATTTT.

The genes are TRBV7-9 and TRBJ1-4; D remains ambiguous. There are 17 residues in the CDR3. CDR1 is SEHNR, CDR2 FQNEAQ, per germline (reference sequence). V lost 2 bases, J lost 8 bases, and 21 bases lay in between. The CDR3 DNA reads as TGTGCCAGCAGCTTATGGGGAGGAGGCCCCCAGAGGGAAAAACTGTTTTTT. Residues: CASSLWGGGPQREKLFF. Full variable domain (remainder filled in from reference TRBV7-9 and TRBJ1-4): DTGVSQNPRHKITKRGQNVTFRCDPISEHNRLYWYRQTLGQGPEFLTYFQNEAQLEKSRLLSDRFSAERPKGSFSTLEIQRTEQGDSAMYLCASSLWGGGPQREKLFFGSGTQLSVL.

J is TRBJ1-2 and V is TRBV7-9, with unresolved D. Germline V gene sequence: CDR1 SEHNR, CDR2 FQNEAQ (reference sequence). V shed 1 base and J shed 8 bases, with 11 bases lying between them. The CDR3 totals 13 residues. The CDR3 DNA is TGTGCCAGCAGCTTAGGTTCGGGCTTCGGCTACACCTTC. It specifies CASSLGSGFGYTF.

There are a few counts of this clonotype. V and J are TRBV7-9 and TRBJ2-7; no reliable D call. CDR1 and CDR2 from the germline V gene are SEHNR and FQNEAQ (reference sequence). V was pared by 1 base and J by 6 bases, with 7 bases between. The CDR3 extends over 12 amino acids. CDR3 loop: CASSLGFGEQYF. The CDR3 nucleotides are TGTGCCAGCAGCTTAGGGTTCGGCGAGCAGTACTTC. Supplemented by reference TRBV7-9 and TRBJ2-7, the full variable domain reads DTGVSQNPRHKITKRGQNVTFRCDPISEHNRLYWYRQTLGQGPEFLTYFQNEAQLEKSRLLSDRFSAERPKGSFSTLEIQRTEQGDSAMYLCASSLGFGEQYFGPGTRLTVT.

The chain combines TRBV6-5 with TRBJ2-4, with 9 bases that match TRBD1. The DNA end is more similar to TRBJ2-7, so the J call may be wrong. CDR1 and CDR2 (germline): MNHEY, SVGAGI. The CDR3 totals 15 residues. The CDR3 sequence: CASSFGTGNIYEQYF. The CDR3 DNA reads TGTGCCAGCAGTTTCGGGACAGGGAACATTTACGAGCAGTACTTC.

This chain uses TRBV27 with TRBJ2-2, with 7 bases aligning to TRBD1. J was trimmed by 7 bases and V by 6 bases; bases with no gene match: 8. The CDR3 runs to 14 residues. Per germline, CDR1 MNHEY and CDR2 SMNVEV (reference sequence). CDR3 coding DNA: TGTGCCAGCAGCCTTCAGGGGGAGTTCGGGGAGCTGTTTTTT. This translates into CASSLQGEFGELFF.

The chain recombines TRBV6-2 or TRBV6-3 with TRBJ2-4, with a weak D call TRBD1 (5 bases). Gene TRBJ2-7 matches the end of the DNA better, so the J call may be wrong. The CDR3 totals 14 residues. The V gene's germline CDR1 is MNHEY and CDR2 SVGEGT. The CDR3 reads CASRATAADHEQYF. The CDR3 DNA is TGTGCCAGCAGAGCGACAGCCGCCGACCACGAGCAGTACTTC.

This clonotype showed up many times. The chain carries TRBV5-1 and TRBJ2-3, with 11 bases matching TRBD2. Looked up from germline, CDR1 is SGHRS and CDR2 is YFSETQ. V shed 3 bases, J shed 3 bases, and the junction held 3 bases outside the gene matches. The CDR3 runs 15 residues. The CDR3 region has the DNA TGCGCCAGCAGCTCGCTAGCGGGGGGAACAGATACGCAGTATTTT. The encoded protein is CASSSLAGGTDTQYF.

This clonotype has more than one count but fewer than ten. The chain employs TRBV12-3 or TRBV12-4 and TRBJ2-3; the match to TRBD1 covers 8 bases. Unmatched junction bases numbered 6, after V lost 8 bases and J lost 5 bases. This CDR3 comprises 13 residues. The CDR3 here is CASGQGAGDTQYF. The DNA of the CDR3 is TGTGCCAGCGGGCAGGGGGCTGGAGATACGCAGTATTTT.

The chain uses TRBV29-1 and TRBJ2-5; D is uncertain. Germline V lookup: CDR1 SQVTM, CDR2 ANQGSEA. V lost 3 bases, J lost 2 bases, and 7 bases lay in between. The CDR3 length is 12 residues. As DNA, the CDR3 is TGCAGCGTTGAGGTACAGCAAGAGACCCAGTACTTC. This codes for CSVEVQQETQYF.